These T cell receptor beta chains were read from a single sample in a study of blood T cell repertoires in COVID-19. Sequenced by immunoSEQ multiplex PCR; TCRdb stores in-frame clones only, minus some. The sample lists 25,000 to 30,000 clones, roughly 85% seen once, with about 29% in the top ten. Sequencing was done on a sample of peripheral blood. Receptors originate from a woman of 80 years or more with COVID-19, enrolled during active disease. The CDR3 runs from the conserved cysteine through the conserved F or W. The order of the fields is clone size, J gene, V gene, D gene, CDR3 protein, CDR3 DNA. The D gene is left open where the match is weak. The size entry is marked missing in some rows and otherwise reads once, few, many or a size class.

clone size: .; J gene: TRBJ2-2; V gene: TRBV7-6; D gene: TRBD1; CDR3 protein: CASTPGQGPNTGELFF; CDR3 DNA: TGTGCCAGCACACCGGGACAGGGACCTAACACCGGGGAGCTGTTTTTT
clone size: .; J gene: TRBJ1-2; V gene: TRBV20-1; D gene: .; CDR3 protein: CSLFSNYGYTF; CDR3 DNA: TGCAGCCTTTTTTCTAACTATGGCTACACCTTC
clone size: .; J gene: TRBJ1-1; V gene: TRBV5-6; D gene: .; CDR3 protein: CASRRQTGEAFF; CDR3 DNA: TGTGCCAGCAGGCGACAGACTGGAGAAGCTTTCTTT
clone size: .; J gene: TRBJ2-1; V gene: TRBV2; D gene: TRBD2; CDR3 protein: CASSKTSGKSSYNEQFF; CDR3 DNA: TGTGCCAGCAGTAAAACTAGCGGTAAAAGCTCCTACAATGAGCAGTTCTTC
clone size: once; J gene: TRBJ2-7; V gene: TRBV5-4; D gene: TRBD1; CDR3 protein: CASSLGGTGAYEQYF; CDR3 DNA: TGTGCCAGCAGCTTGGGTGGGACAGGGGCCTACGAGCAGTACTTC
clone size: few; J gene: TRBJ2-2; V gene: TRBV6-1; D gene: TRBD1; CDR3 protein: CASSERGPDTGELFF; CDR3 DNA: TGTGCCAGCAGTGAAAGGGGGCCCGACACCGGGGAGCTGTTTTTT
clone size: .; J gene: TRBJ1-5; V gene: TRBV12-3/TRBV12-4; D gene: TRBD1; CDR3 protein: CASSSGGQGNF; CDR3 DNA: TGTGCCAGCAGTTCGGGGGGACAGGGGAATTTT
clone size: .; J gene: TRBJ1-5; V gene: TRBV6-4; D gene: TRBD1; CDR3 protein: CASLDRDGSAQHF; CDR3 DNA: TGTGCCAGCCTTGACAGGGACGGATCAGCCCAGCATTTT
clone size: .; J gene: TRBJ1-3; V gene: TRBV5-1; D gene: .; CDR3 protein: CASSLDSSGNTIYF; CDR3 DNA: TGCGCCAGCAGCTTGGATTCGTCTGGAAACACCATATATTTT
clone size: .; J gene: TRBJ2-1; V gene: TRBV10-3; D gene: TRBD1; CDR3 protein: CAISQSTGTNEQFF; CDR3 DNA: TGTGCCATCAGCCAATCGACAGGGACCAATGAGCAGTTCTTC
clone size: .; J gene: TRBJ1-5; V gene: TRBV6-2/TRBV6-3; D gene: .; CDR3 protein: CASSPSGFYQPQHF; CDR3 DNA: TGTGCCAGCAGCCCATCCGGGTTCTACCAGCCCCAGCATTTT
clone size: .; J gene: TRBJ1-4; V gene: TRBV6-5; D gene: .; CDR3 protein: CASSSNAIGTSKLFF; CDR3 DNA: TGTGCCAGCAGTTCCAACGCAATCGGTACCTCGAAACTGTTTTTT
clone size: .; J gene: TRBJ2-7; V gene: TRBV6-5; D gene: .; CDR3 protein: CASSSGPGDEQYF; CDR3 DNA: TGTGCCAGCAGTAGTGGGCCGGGGGACGAGCAGTACTTC
clone size: .; J gene: TRBJ2-7; V gene: TRBV5-4; D gene: TRBD1; CDR3 protein: CASSPPPGQGEKQYF; CDR3 DNA: TGTGCCAGCAGCCCGCCCCCGGGACAGGGGGAGAAGCAGTACTTC
clone size: .; J gene: TRBJ1-2; V gene: TRBV25-1; D gene: .; CDR3 protein: CASRDAGDFYGYTF; CDR3 DNA: TGTGCCAGCAGAGACGCCGGAGATTTCTATGGCTACACCTTC
clone size: few; J gene: TRBJ2-2; V gene: TRBV5-1; D gene: TRBD2; CDR3 protein: CASSSGLASGTGELFF; CDR3 DNA: TGCGCCAGCAGCTCTGGACTAGCCTCGGGCACCGGGGAGCTGTTTTTT
clone size: .; J gene: TRBJ1-5; V gene: TRBV2; D gene: TRBD1; CDR3 protein: CAIGTGQGKPQHF; CDR3 DNA: TGTGCCATTGGGACAGGGCAAGGGAAGCCCCAGCATTTT
clone size: .; J gene: TRBJ1-1; V gene: TRBV5-1; D gene: TRBD1; CDR3 protein: CASRAGGKDTEAFF; CDR3 DNA: TGCGCCAGCAGGGCAGGGGGCAAGGACACTGAAGCTTTCTTT
clone size: .; J gene: TRBJ2-5; V gene: TRBV19; D gene: TRBD2; CDR3 protein: CASSRGSGEETQYF; CDR3 DNA: TGTGCCAGTAGCCGGGGGAGCGGGGAAGAGACCCAGTACTTC
clone size: .; J gene: TRBJ1-1; V gene: TRBV19; D gene: .; CDR3 protein: CASSPRSGEAFF; CDR3 DNA: TGTGCCAGTAGTCCTAGATCGGGTGAAGCTTTCTTT
clone size: .; J gene: TRBJ2-5; V gene: TRBV2; D gene: .; CDR3 protein: CASSDQGGLIPQYF; CDR3 DNA: TGTGCCAGCAGTGATCAAGGGGGTCTCATCCCCCAGTACTTC
clone size: .; J gene: TRBJ2-3; V gene: TRBV9; D gene: TRBD2; CDR3 protein: CASSVVSGGFKPDTQYF; CDR3 DNA: TGTGCCAGCAGCGTAGTTAGCGGGGGATTTAAGCCAGATACGCAGTATTTT
clone size: .; J gene: TRBJ1-1; V gene: TRBV10-3; D gene: .; CDR3 protein: CAISESMVRSNTEAFF; CDR3 DNA: TGTGCCATCAGTGAGTCGATGGTGCGGTCGAACACTGAAGCTTTCTTT
clone size: .; J gene: TRBJ2-4; V gene: TRBV27; D gene: TRBD2; CDR3 protein: CASSLFSGGTKNIQYF; CDR3 DNA: TGTGCCAGCAGTTTATTTTCGGGGGGGACCAAAAACATTCAGTACTTC
clone size: .; J gene: TRBJ2-3; V gene: TRBV11-3; D gene: TRBD2; CDR3 protein: CASSLGGGREADTQYF; CDR3 DNA: TGTGCCAGCAGCTTGGGCGGGGGGCGTGAGGCAGATACGCAGTATTTT
clone size: .; J gene: TRBJ2-5; V gene: TRBV3-1/TRBV3-2; D gene: TRBD2; CDR3 protein: CASSPTSLGTQYF; CDR3 DNA: TGTGCCAGCAGCCCGACTAGCTTGGGGACCCAGTACTTC
clone size: .; J gene: TRBJ2-7; V gene: TRBV27; D gene: .; CDR3 protein: CASSSLRDKYEQYF; CDR3 DNA: TGTGCCAGCAGTTCCCTCCGGGACAAATACGAGCAGTACTTC
clone size: once; J gene: TRBJ1-5; V gene: TRBV5-8; D gene: TRBD1; CDR3 protein: CASSGRTGGTNQPQHF; CDR3 DNA: TGTGCCAGCAGCGGAAGGACAGGGGGAACCAATCAGCCCCAGCATTTT
clone size: .; J gene: TRBJ1-2; V gene: TRBV7-2; D gene: .; CDR3 protein: CASSLGREANYGYTF; CDR3 DNA: TGTGCCAGCAGCTTAGGCAGGGAGGCGAACTATGGCTACACCTTC
clone size: .; J gene: TRBJ1-6; V gene: TRBV30; D gene: .; CDR3 protein: CAWSDRDSYNSPLHF; CDR3 DNA: TGTGCCTGGAGTGACCGGGATTCATATAATTCACCCCTCCACTTT
clone size: .; J gene: TRBJ2-1; V gene: TRBV12-5; D gene: TRBD2; CDR3 protein: CASGPSGGSGEQFF; CDR3 DNA: TGTGCTAGTGGTCCTAGCGGGGGATCGGGGGAGCAGTTCTTC
clone size: .; J gene: TRBJ2-1; V gene: TRBV4-1; D gene: TRBD2; CDR3 protein: CASSQFSSGEQFF; CDR3 DNA: TGCGCCAGCAGCCAATTTTCTAGCGGGGAGCAGTTCTTC
clone size: .; J gene: TRBJ2-1; V gene: TRBV5-6; D gene: TRBD2; CDR3 protein: CASSPWGGRSYNEQFF; CDR3 DNA: TGTGCCAGCAGCCCGTGGGGGGGTAGGTCCTACAATGAGCAGTTCTTC